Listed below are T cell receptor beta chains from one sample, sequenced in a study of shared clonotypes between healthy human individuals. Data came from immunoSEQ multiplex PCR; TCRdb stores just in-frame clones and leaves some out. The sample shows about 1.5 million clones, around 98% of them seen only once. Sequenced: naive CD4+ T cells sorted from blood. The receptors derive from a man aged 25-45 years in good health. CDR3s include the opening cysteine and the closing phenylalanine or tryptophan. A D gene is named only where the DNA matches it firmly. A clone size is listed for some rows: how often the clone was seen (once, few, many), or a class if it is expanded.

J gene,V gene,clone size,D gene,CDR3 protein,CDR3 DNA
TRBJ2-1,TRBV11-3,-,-,CASSPAPKSSYNEQFF,TGTGCCAGCAGTCCGGCGCCGAAAAGCTCCTACAATGAGCAGTTCTTC
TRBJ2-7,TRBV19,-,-,CASRDRANSYEQYF,TGTGCCAGTCGTGACCGCGCGAACTCCTACGAGCAGTACTTC
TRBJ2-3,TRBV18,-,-,CASSPTPTSSTDTQYF,TGTGCCAGCTCACCAACTCCGACTTCTAGCACAGATACGCAGTATTTT
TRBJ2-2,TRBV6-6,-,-,CASSYSSNTGELFF,TGTGCCAGCAGTTACTCTTCCAACACCGGGGAGCTGTTTTTT
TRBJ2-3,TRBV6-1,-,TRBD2,CASTPGTSVDTQYF,TGTGCCAGCACCCCCGGGACTAGTGTCGATACGCAGTATTTT
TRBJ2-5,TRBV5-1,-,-,CASSFWGGETQYF,TGCGCCAGCAGCTTTTGGGGTGGAGAGACCCAGTACTTC
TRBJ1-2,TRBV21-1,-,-,CATRDVGTLPFYGYTF,TGTGCCACACGCGACGTGGGTACGTTGCCCTTCTATGGCTACACCTTC
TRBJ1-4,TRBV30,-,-,CAWSAQGTEKLFF,TGTGCCTGGAGTGCACAGGGAACGGAAAAACTGTTTTTT
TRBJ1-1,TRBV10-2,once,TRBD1,CASSESTSGRGRGRPEAFF,TGCGCCAGCAGTGAGTCGACTAGTGGGCGGGGCAGGGGGCGGCCTGAAGCTTTCTTT
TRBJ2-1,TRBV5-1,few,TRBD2,CASSLSGRQSYNEQFF,TGCGCCAGCAGCTTGAGCGGGAGGCAGTCCTACAATGAGCAGTTCTTC
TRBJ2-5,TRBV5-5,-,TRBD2,CASSGGLAGGETQYF,TGTGCCAGCAGCGGGGGACTAGCGGGAGGCGAGACCCAGTACTTC
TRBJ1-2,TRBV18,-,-,CASSPLPVLYGYTF,TGTGCCAGCTCACCACTGCCGGTCCTATATGGCTACACCTTC
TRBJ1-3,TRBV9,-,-,CASSVDTSSGNTIYF,TGTGCCAGCAGCGTCGATACGAGCTCTGGAAACACCATATATTTT
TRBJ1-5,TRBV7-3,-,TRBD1,CASSLGFQGAKSSPQPQHF,TGTGCCAGCAGCTTAGGTTTCCAGGGGGCAAAAAGTTCCCCGCAGCCCCAGCATTTT
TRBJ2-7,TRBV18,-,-,CASSPLRGSPSYEQYF,TGTGCCAGCTCACCGCTAAGGGGGAGCCCCTCCTACGAGCAGTACTTC
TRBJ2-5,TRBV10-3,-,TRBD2,CATDMGGGNQETQYF,TGTGCCACCGACATGGGCGGGGGGAACCAAGAGACCCAGTACTTC
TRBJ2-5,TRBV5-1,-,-,CASSLDSGRQETQYF,TGCGCCAGCAGCTTGGACTCGGGGAGACAAGAGACCCAGTACTTC
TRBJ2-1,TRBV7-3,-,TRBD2,CASSTSGRFNEQFF,TGTGCCAGCAGCACTAGCGGGAGATTCAATGAGCAGTTCTTC
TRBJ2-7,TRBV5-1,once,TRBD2,CASSSNSGTPNEQYF,TGCGCCAGCAGCTCTAATAGCGGGACCCCCAACGAGCAGTACTTC
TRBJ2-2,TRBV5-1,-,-,CASSVAFTGELFF,TGCGCCAGCAGCGTAGCTTTCACCGGGGAGCTGTTTTTT
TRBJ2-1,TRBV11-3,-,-,CASSPRGKRSEQFF,TGTGCCAGCAGCCCCCGCGGGAAAAGGAGTGAGCAGTTCTTC
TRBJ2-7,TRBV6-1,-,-,CASSERGFEQYF,TGTGCCAGCAGTGAAAGGGGGTTCGAGCAGTACTTC
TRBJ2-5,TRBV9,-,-,CASSSGGPGGTQYF,TGTGCCAGCAGCTCCGGAGGGCCAGGAGGGACCCAGTACTTC
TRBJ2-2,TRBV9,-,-,CASSPLAGELFF,TGTGCCAGCAGCCCACTAGCCGGGGAGCTGTTTTTT
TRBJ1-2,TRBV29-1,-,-,CSVGRLGGYTF,TGCAGCGTCGGGAGGTTAGGCGGCTACACCTTC
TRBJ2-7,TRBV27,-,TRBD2,CASSSYVGLAGALRKNEQYF,TGTGCCAGCAGTTCTTATGTTGGACTAGCGGGAGCCCTCCGGAAAAACGAGCAGTACTTC
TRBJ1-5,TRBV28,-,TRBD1,CASRTGGNNQPQHF,TGTGCCAGCAGAACAGGGGGAAACAATCAGCCCCAGCATTTT
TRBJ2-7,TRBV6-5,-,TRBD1,CASSSDREINEQYF,TGTGCCAGCAGTTCGGACAGGGAGATCAACGAGCAGTACTTC
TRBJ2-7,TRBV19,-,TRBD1,CASSYRDRGSYEQYF,TGTGCCAGTAGTTACCGGGACAGGGGATCCTACGAGCAGTACTTC